This T cell receptor (beta chain) was recorded in a study of cytomegalovirus exposure and HLA in healthy donors. Study overall: A subsequent analysis stated that the roughly 130 validation repertoires were run on the same platform as the roughly 700 first-cohort repertoires.

Germline lookup yields CDR1 SNHLY and CDR2 FYNNEI. V dropped 7 bases and J dropped 4 bases, with 12 bases sitting between them. This CDR3 comprises 13 residues. TCRdb's copy holds only in-frame clones and misses some; the assay was immunoSEQ multiplex PCR. Of about 50,000 clones listed, over 85% are singletons. The TCR comes from a man younger than 30 in good health and CMV-seronegative. Sequencing input: PBMCs. The chain employs TRBV2 and TRBJ2-3; tentative D call: TRBD2 (6 bases). This CDR3 reads CASTGEDPDTQYF. The CDR3 DNA follows: TGTGCCAGCACGGGGGAGGACCCAGATACGCAGTATTTT.